This TCR beta chain was sequenced in a study of blood T cell repertoires in COVID-19. Background on the study: Acute and convalescent COVID-19 samples came from the United States, Italy and Spain. In each case, the material was cDNA or gDNA derived from T cells, B-cell-depleted T cells, or PBMCs.

Original handling: Amplification with reference gene primers provided the estimates of nucleated cell counts. Data came from immunoSEQ multiplex PCR; TCRdb stores just in-frame clones and leaves some out. V, J and clone size are those of that table, while D and trimming were read from the DNA. The data hold fewer than 300,000 clones, with approximately 83% observed a single time. V was trimmed by 1 base and J by 4 bases, leaving 16 bases between them. Germline values: CDR1 SGHTA, CDR2 FQGNSA. The CDR3 contains 16 residues. The TCR was taken from a human donor in a cohort sampled during active COVID-19. Sequenced sample: peripheral blood. The rearrangement links TRBV7-2 to TRBJ2-5; perhaps TRBD2 as D (6 bases). The CDR3 here is CASSLGPLAMRETQYF. The CDR3 nucleotides read TGTGCCAGCAGCTTAGGTCCCCTAGCGATGCGAGAGACCCAGTACTTC. Complete variable domain (other parts from reference TRBV7-2 and TRBJ2-5): GAGVSQSPSNKVTEKGKDVELRCDPISGHTALYWYRQSLGQGLEFLIYFQGNSAPDKSGLPSDRFSAERTGGSVSTLTIQRTQQEDSAVYLCASSLGPLAMRETQYFGPGTRLLVL.